The following is a T cell receptor (beta chain) sequence with its context. Which antigen it targets is not known. Base qualities are not provided; no much larger clone lies one nucleotide away. This sample is part of a study of blood T cell repertoires in COVID-19 (dated by TCRdb to the early 2020s). About the investigation overall: Collaborator samples came from the United States, Italy and Spain and covered acute and convalescent phases of COVID-19. Deeply sampled blood TCRbeta repertoires from subjects exposed to, actively infected with, or recovered from COVID-19 were included in the dataset. Where available, HLA class I and class II types were taken from metadata supplied by the sample provider and were not determined by assay-based typing. The repertoires were released in a freely available public database meant as a resource for research on the immune response to SARS-CoV-2. Samples were obtained from the ongoing ImmuneRACE study (first 160 participants) and from some 1,300 subjects provided by 6 global collaborators. The prospective study material was composed of cDNA or gDNA derived from T cells, B-cell-depleted T cells, or PBMCs. Sample metadata almost always included a de-identified subject ID, COVID-19 status, age in years and sex.

The CDR3 numbers 15 residues from cysteine through phenylalanine. The entry retains the CDR3 DNA only, 45 bases that are in frame from base 1. CDR1 SGHTS and CDR2 YDEGEE were looked up in the germline V gene. V is cut back by 5 bases and J by 5 bases, with 9 bases in the junction unmatched. Samples from volunteer blood donors who had recovered from COVID-19 were contributed by a second Seattle source. Whole blood was collected in K2EDTA tubes by collaborating institutions according to the institutions' own protocols. For TCRbeta analysis, collaborators shipped samples as frozen whole blood, isolated PBMCs, or DNA extracted from either of those sample types. TCRbeta CDR3 regions were amplified from genomic DNA by means of the immunoSEQ Assay, a bias-controlled multiplex PCR. Concerning the study's data processing: The number of nucleated cells in each sample was estimated by amplification of reference gene primers within the assay. To quantify the absolute abundance of each unique TCRbeta CDR3 rearrangement, sequence reads were collapsed and filtered. For each sample, productive Simpson clonality was calculated as the square root of Simpson's diversity index over productive rearrangements. TCRdb's version of the immuneACCESS table is confined to in-frame rearrangements and falls short of the full clone set. An unresolved V gene accounts for under half of the shortfall where checked; the remainder is of unknown origin. V, J and clone size derive from that table, while D and trimming were established from the DNA sequence. The sample has more than 300,000 clones on record, 91% of them singletons. The top ten constitute roughly 3.4% of the sample.

Broad study findings and their caveats: Clinical and demographic metadata were provided uncurated, with the amount varying by source and participant.

The sequence is built from TRBV5-8 and TRBJ2-3; 9 bases in the middle match TRBD2. This clonotype was obtained from a woman between 18 and 29 years old who had recovered from COVID-19. The specimen was peripheral blood. The sequence in DNA is TGTGCCAGCAGTAGTACTAGCGGGTTCCAAGATACGCAGTATTTT. The translation is CASSSTSGFQDTQYF.